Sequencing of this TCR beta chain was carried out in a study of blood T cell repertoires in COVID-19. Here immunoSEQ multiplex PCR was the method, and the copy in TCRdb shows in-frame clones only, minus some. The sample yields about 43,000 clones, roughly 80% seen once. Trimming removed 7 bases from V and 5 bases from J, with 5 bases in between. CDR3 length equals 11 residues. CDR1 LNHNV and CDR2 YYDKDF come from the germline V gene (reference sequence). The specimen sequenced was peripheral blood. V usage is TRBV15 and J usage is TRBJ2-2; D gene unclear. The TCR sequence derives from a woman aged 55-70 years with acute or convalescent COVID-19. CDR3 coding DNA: TGTGCCACCATGAGTACCGGGGAGCTGTTTTTT. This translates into CATMSTGELFF. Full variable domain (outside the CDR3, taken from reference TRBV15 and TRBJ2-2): DAMVIQNPRYQVTQFGKPVTLSCSQTLNHNVMYWYQQKSSQAPKLLFHYYDKDFNNEADTPDNFQSRRPNTSFCFLDIRSPGLGDTAMYLCATMSTGELFFGEGSRLTVL.